This is a list of T cell receptor beta chains from one sample in a study of cytomegalovirus exposure and HLA in healthy donors. Using immunoSEQ multiplex PCR, the repertoire was profiled, and TCRdb retains in-frame clones only, with some absent. Seen here are more than 120,000 clones, 75% to 90% observed once, and the top ten hold 2.5% to 3%. Source material: PBMCs. Receptors were obtained from a woman aged 30 to 39 in good health and CMV-seronegative. The CDR3 runs from the conserved cysteine through the conserved F or W. Fields, in order: V gene, D gene, J gene, CDR3 length, clone size, CDR3 protein, CDR3 DNA. D genes are given only for firm matches. Some rows have no size entry. The others give once, few or many, or a class for an expanded clone.

>TRBV19|NA|TRBJ1-5|15|NA
CASSIQIRGTQPQHF
TGTGCCAGTAGTATTCAGATCAGGGGCACTCAGCCCCAGCATTTT
>TRBV20-1|NA|TRBJ1-1|10|NA
CSASGGEAFF
TGCAGTGCCAGCGGGGGTGAAGCTTTCTTT
>TRBV7-9|NA|TRBJ2-3|15|NA
CASYRYGEDTDTQYF
TGTGCCAGCTATCGATACGGGGAGGACACAGATACGCAGTATTTT
>TRBV7-2|TRBD1|TRBJ1-1|14|NA
CASRQGQRNTEAFF
TGTGCCAGCAGGCAGGGACAGCGAAACACTGAAGCTTTCTTT
>TRBV5-4|TRBD2|TRBJ2-1|17|NA
CASSFRTSGSWVNEQFF
TGTGCCAGCAGCTTTCGGACTAGCGGGAGTTGGGTCAATGAGCAGTTCTTC
>TRBV6-5|NA|TRBJ2-3|15|once
CASSSLGQFPDTQYF
TGTGCCAGCAGTTCCCTCGGACAGTTCCCAGATACGCAGTATTTT
>TRBV30|NA|TRBJ1-1|14|NA
CAWSVRVSRTEAFF
TGTGCCTGGAGTGTACGGGTGAGCCGAACTGAAGCTTTCTTT
>TRBV29-1|TRBD2|TRBJ2-5|13|NA
CSVTTSGIETQYF
TGCAGCGTTACTACTAGCGGGATAGAGACCCAGTACTTC
>TRBV7-2|NA|TRBJ2-7|14|NA
CASSLGLQNYEQYF
TGTGCCAGCAGCTTAGGACTGCAGAACTACGAGCAGTACTTC
>TRBV9|NA|TRBJ2-1|16|NA
CASSVAPGDLSNEQFF
TGTGCCAGCAGCGTAGCCCCCGGAGACCTAAGCAATGAGCAGTTCTTC
>TRBV30|TRBD1|TRBJ1-5|15|NA
CAWSGGDSYNQPQHF
TGTGCCTGGAGTGGAGGGGACAGTTACAATCAGCCCCAGCATTTT
>TRBV7-8|NA|TRBJ1-6|17|NA
CASSGNREPTYNSPLHF
TGTGCCAGCAGCGGCAACAGGGAACCTACCTATAATTCACCCCTCCACTTT
>TRBV30|TRBD1|TRBJ2-7|15|NA
CAWEPAGTGIDEQYF
TGTGCCTGGGAACCAGCCGGGACAGGCATCGACGAGCAGTACTTC
>TRBV10-3|TRBD1|TRBJ2-2|14|NA
CAISGQGNTGELFF
TGTGCCATCAGTGGACAGGGGAACACCGGGGAGCTGTTTTTT
>TRBV7-9|TRBD1|TRBJ2-2|15|once
CASSFGTGTTGELFF
TGTGCCAGCAGCTTTGGGACAGGGACCACCGGGGAGCTGTTTTTT
>TRBV28|TRBD2|TRBJ2-5|18|NA
CASTPSGVLAGGTETQYF
TGTGCCAGCACCCCTAGCGGGGTACTAGCGGGAGGGACAGAGACCCAGTACTTC
>TRBV18|TRBD2|TRBJ2-7|15|NA
CASSPVIAGGREQYF
TGTGCCAGCTCACCCGTAATAGCGGGAGGGCGCGAGCAGTACTTC
>TRBV27|TRBD2|TRBJ2-1|15|NA
CASSLSGGPYNEQFF
TGTGCCAGCAGTCTCTCGGGGGGGCCCTACAATGAGCAGTTCTTC
>TRBV28|TRBD1|TRBJ1-3|16|NA
CASSALTGGGGNTIYF
TGTGCCAGCAGTGCATTAACAGGGGGAGGTGGAAACACCATATATTTT
>TRBV4-2|NA|TRBJ2-7|16|NA
CASSPKDTESSYEQYF
TGTGCCAGCAGCCCCAAGGATACAGAGAGCTCCTACGAGCAGTACTTC
>TRBV5-1|TRBD1|TRBJ2-7|15|NA
CASSLEGTGFHEQYF
TGCGCCAGCAGCTTGGAGGGGACAGGGTTCCACGAGCAGTACTTC
>TRBV19|NA|TRBJ2-1|13|NA
CASSFTVVNEQFF
TGTGCCAGTAGTTTTACAGTGGTCAATGAGCAGTTCTTC
>TRBV4-3|NA|TRBJ2-5|15|NA
CASSQELAVQETQYF
TGCGCCAGCAGCCAAGAACTAGCAGTTCAAGAGACCCAGTACTTC
>TRBV28|NA|TRBJ2-7|14|NA
CASTPSGEAYEQYF
TGTGCCAGCACCCCGTCGGGGGAGGCCTACGAGCAGTACTTC
>TRBV27|NA|TRBJ2-7|16|once
CASSLIGGIRAGGQYF
TGTGCCAGCAGTTTAATAGGGGGCATAAGAGCGGGCGGGCAGTACTTC
>TRBV5-1|NA|TRBJ2-6|16|NA
CASSNAASSGANVLTF
TGCGCCAGCAGCAATGCTGCGAGCTCTGGGGCCAACGTCCTGACTTTC
>TRBV5-1|NA|TRBJ2-2|15|NA
CASSLMQGGTGELFF
TGCGCCAGCAGCTTGATGCAGGGTGGCACCGGGGAGCTGTTTTTT
>TRBV9|NA|TRBJ2-7|14|NA
CASSVEQGPYEQYF
TGTGCCAGCAGCGTCGAACAGGGCCCCTACGAGCAGTACTTC
>TRBV2|NA|TRBJ2-3|14|few
CASSVQGSTDTQYF
TGTGCCAGCAGTGTACAGGGTAGCACAGATACGCAGTATTTT
>TRBV7-3|NA|TRBJ1-1|14|NA
CASSSNGGNTEAFF
TGTGCCAGCAGCAGTAACGGGGGGAACACTGAAGCTTTCTTT
>TRBV5-4|NA|TRBJ2-3|14|NA
CASSLRGGRDTQYF
TGTGCCAGCAGCCTCCGGGGAGGCCGGGATACGCAGTATTTT
>TRBV18|NA|TRBJ1-3|14|once
CASSPQTSGNTIYF
TGTGCCAGCTCACCACAAACATCTGGAAACACCATATATTTT
>TRBV5-1|TRBD1|TRBJ2-7|14|NA
CASSPGTVNYEQYF
TGCGCCAGCAGCCCCGGGACAGTGAACTACGAGCAGTACTTC
>TRBV19|NA|TRBJ2-3|15|NA
CATAPGTISTDTQYF
TGTGCCACCGCCCCGGGGACAATCAGCACAGATACGCAGTATTTT
>TRBV27|NA|TRBJ2-6|17|NA
CASSFIGQISGANVLTF
TGTGCCAGCAGTTTTATAGGACAAATCTCTGGGGCCAACGTCCTGACTTTC
>TRBV6-1|NA|TRBJ2-5|13|NA
CASSATTGREQYF
TGTGCCAGCAGCGCAACCACAGGGAGGGAGCAGTACTTC
>TRBV7-8|TRBD1|TRBJ2-4|16|NA
CASSSRDRLAKNIQYF
TGTGCCAGCAGCTCCCGGGACAGACTAGCCAAAAACATTCAGTACTTC
>TRBV6-5|NA|TRBJ2-5|14|NA
CASSYSGNQETQYF
TGTGCCAGCAGTTACTCGGGCAACCAAGAGACCCAGTACTTC
>TRBV2|TRBD1|TRBJ2-7|14|medium-sized
CASSAWTGSYEQYF
TGTGCCAGCAGTGCCTGGACAGGGTCCTACGAGCAGTACTTC
>TRBV19|NA|TRBJ2-3|14|once
CASSISSSTDTQYF
TGTGCCAGTAGTATTAGTTCTAGCACAGATACGCAGTATTTT
>TRBV19|TRBD1|TRBJ2-1|17|NA
CASSRGLGTGGRDEQFF
TGTGCCAGTAGTAGGGGTTTGGGGACAGGGGGCCGCGATGAGCAGTTCTTC
>TRBV5-6|TRBD1|TRBJ1-2|11|NA
CASSGTDGYTF
TGTGCCAGCAGCGGGACAGATGGCTACACCTTC
>TRBV5-6|TRBD2|TRBJ2-7|18|NA
CASSFGLAGGPIPSEQYF
TGTGCCAGCAGCTTTGGGCTAGCGGGGGGCCCTATACCCTCTGAGCAGTACTTC
>TRBV11-3|TRBD2|TRBJ2-7|15|NA
CASREGGEGLYEQYF
TGTGCCAGCAGGGAGGGAGGGGAGGGTTTATACGAGCAGTACTTC
>TRBV7-9|NA|TRBJ1-1|14|NA
CASSLRGGGTEAFF
TGTGCCAGCAGCTTGCGGGGGGGCGGCACTGAAGCTTTCTTT
>TRBV10-1|TRBD1|TRBJ2-7|14|few
CASSNPGQGEEQYF
TGCGCCAGCAGCAACCCGGGACAGGGGGAAGAGCAGTACTTC
>TRBV27|TRBD1|TRBJ2-7|15|NA
CASSTGTGTPFEQYF
TGTGCCAGCAGTACAGGGACAGGGACCCCCTTCGAGCAGTACTTC
>TRBV2|NA|TRBJ2-7|16|once
CASSQGDITLGYEQYF
TGTGCCAGCAGCCAAGGAGATATTACGCTGGGCTACGAGCAGTACTTC
>TRBV4-1|TRBD1|TRBJ1-6|15|NA
CASSPQGADNSPLHF
TGCGCCAGCAGCCCCCAGGGGGCTGATAATTCACCCCTCCACTTT
>TRBV5-4|TRBD2|TRBJ2-1|15|NA
CASSLAPGGVNEQFF
TGTGCCAGCAGCTTGGCCCCGGGAGGAGTCAATGAGCAGTTCTTC
>TRBV11-3|TRBD1|TRBJ2-3|16|NA
CASSHRATGHADTQYF
TGTGCCAGCAGCCATAGAGCGACAGGGCATGCAGATACGCAGTATTTT
>TRBV7-6|NA|TRBJ2-3|18|NA
CASSLALYRETSTDTQYF
TGTGCCAGCAGCTTAGCGCTTTACAGGGAAACTAGCACAGATACGCAGTATTTT